The 22 T cell receptor beta chains below were found in one sample sequenced in a study of T cell responses to AZD1222 COVID-19 vaccine. This table comes from immunoSEQ multiplex PCR, and its TCRdb copy is limited to in-frame clones, with some not included. The sample includes approximately 140,000 clones, 94% of them seen just once. This material consisted of peripheral blood, taken on day 0 of AZD1222 vaccination. These receptors came from an adult in good health.

J is TRBJ1-2 and V is TRBV6-2 or TRBV6-3; D ambiguous. Trimming stripped 1 base from V and 2 bases from J, with 8 bases between. The CDR3 spans 14 residues. Germline CDR1 reads MNHEY; CDR2 reads SVGEGT. Here the CDR3 DNA reads TGTGCCAGCAGTTACTACCAGGAAAACTATGGCTACACCTTC. As protein: CASSYYQENYGYTF.

The genes are TRBV3-1 (or the pseudogene TRBV3-2) and TRBJ1-3; weak D call: TRBD1 (5 bases). Germline V gene sequence: CDR1 LGHDT, CDR2 YNNKEL (reference sequence). V lost 0 bases to trimming and J lost 10 bases, with 16 bases between them. The CDR3 has 15 amino acids. The CDR3 loop reads CASSQDWRGPWTIYF. CDR3 coding DNA: TGTGCCAGCAGCCAAGATTGGAGGGGACCTTGGACCATATATTTT.

This chain links TRBV18 with TRBJ1-3; 8 bases match TRBD1. Germline values: CDR1 KGHSH, CDR2 LQKENI. Trimming cost V 6 bases and J 0 bases; bases outside gene matches: 13. There are 18 residues in the CDR3. The CDR3 nucleotides read TGTGCCAGCTCGCGCCTCGGGACAGGCCTTAACTCTGGAAACACCATATATTTT. This gives the protein CASSRLGTGLNSGNTIYF.

V and J are TRBV14 and TRBJ2-1; D not certain. V was clipped by 4 bases and J by 8 bases, with 9 bases between them. Germline CDR1 is SGHDN and CDR2 is FVKESK. This CDR3 has 12 residues. The chain's CDR3 is CASSRIGYEQFF. The DNA of the CDR3 is TGTGCCAGCAGCCGGATAGGGTATGAGCAGTTCTTC.

The chain is built from TRBV19 and TRBJ1-3; 7 positions match TRBD1. The V gene's germline CDR1 is LNHDA and CDR2 SQIVND (reference sequence). The CDR3 consists of 17 residues. The V segment lost 5 bases and the J segment 2 bases; nucleotides outside the gene matches: 12. In nucleotides, the CDR3 is TGTGCCAGTAGTTTTCCCCTCCGGGACAGAACTGGAAACACCATATATTTT. Its protein is CASSFPLRDRTGNTIYF.

This sequence joins TRBV4-1 and TRBJ1-1; D gene ambiguous. Germline CDR1 MGHRA, CDR2 YSYEKL. Trimming took off 2 bases at V and 2 bases at J, with 12 bases between the two ends. CDR3 length: 15 residues. The CDR3 region has the DNA TGCGCCAGCAGCCAATATTTATCGGCTAACACTGAAGCTTTCTTT. Translating gives CASSQYLSANTEAFF.

The chain couples TRBV6-2 or TRBV6-3 to TRBJ2-5; 9 nucleotides match TRBD1. The germline gives CDR1 MNHEY, CDR2 SVGEGT. Trimming took 5 bases from V and 2 from J; bases not matched to a gene: 15. This CDR3 is built from 18 residues. CDR3 DNA: TGTGCCAGCAGTGACGGGACAGGGAGATATCTTAGGCAAGAGACCCAGTACTTC. It encodes CASSDGTGRYLRQETQYF.

The chain combines TRBV6-5 with TRBJ1-2; TRBD1 matches at 7 bases. The CDR3 sequence is 13 residues long. From germline, CDR1 is MNHEY and CDR2 SVGAGI. V lost 7 bases, J lost 6 bases, and 8 bases stayed unmatched. CDR3 amino acids: CASNWGTADGYTF. The DNA of the CDR3 is TGTGCCAGCAATTGGGGGACAGCAGATGGCTACACCTTC.

The chain links TRBV9 to TRBJ1-1, with a possible D match to TRBD1 (5 bases). The germline V gene has CDR1 SGDLS and CDR2 YYNGEE. The CDR3 is 14 amino acids. V was clipped by 4 bases and J by 1 base, with 11 bases between them. CDR3 bases: TGTGCCAGCAGCTTCGGGACGGGGAACACTGAAGCTTTCTTT. Residues: CASSFGTGNTEAFF.

The chain joins TRBV28 to TRBJ2-1, with D perhaps matching TRBD1 (5 bases). The CDR3 spans 11 residues. Trimming took 6 bases from V and 6 from J, leaving 6 bases between them. Germline assignment: CDR1 MDHEN and CDR2 SYDVKM. CDR3 coding DNA: TGTGCCAGCAGAGACAGCAATGAGCAGTTCTTC. Amino acid sequence: CASRDSNEQFF.

This chain's CDR3 is CASSLVDWADTQYF. CDR3 nucleotides: TGTGCCAGCAGCTTAGTTGATTGGGCAGATACGCAGTATTTT. The chain links TRBV7-8 to TRBJ2-3; the D is unclear. The CDR3 runs to 14 residues. Germline V CDR1 and CDR2: SGHVS, FQNEAQ. V lost 1 base to trimming and J lost 4 bases, with 9 bases between them. The variable domain in full, with the rest retrieved from reference TRBV7-8 and TRBJ2-3, is GAGVSQSPRYKVAKRGQDVALRCDPISGHVSLFWYQQALGQGPEFLTYFQNEAQLDKSGLPSDRFFAERPEGSVSTLKIQRTQQEDSAVYLCASSLVDWADTQYFGPGTRLTVL.

This CDR3 is CASSPGIDRVFEQYV. DNA for the CDR3: TGTGCCAGCAGCCCTGGAATTGACAGAGTTTTTGAGCAGTACGTC. The chain combines TRBV3-1 (or the pseudogene TRBV3-2) with TRBJ2-7; D perhaps matches TRBD1 (5 bases). Germline V gene sequence: CDR1 LGHDT, CDR2 YNNKEL (reference sequence). The V and J ends lost 4 bases and 7 bases respectively, with 20 bases between them. CDR3 length equals 15 residues.

V is TRBV7-9 and J is TRBJ2-1; TRBD2 matches at 9 bases. J was trimmed by 3 bases and V by 6 bases; bases with no gene match: 9. Germline V gene lookup returns CDR1 SEHNR and CDR2 FQNEAQ (reference sequence). This CDR3 comprises 16 residues. CDR3 amino acids: CASSPPGTSLYNEQFF. The CDR3 nucleotides are TGTGCCAGCAGTCCACCCGGGACTAGCCTCTACAATGAGCAGTTCTTC.

The V and J genes are TRBV4-2 and TRBJ1-2; a weak D match, TRBD1 (5 bases). The CDR3 sequence is 14 residues long. Trimming shortened V by 0 bases and J by 3 bases, and 8 bases separated the two germline ends. The germline CDR1 and CDR2 sequences are LGHNA and YNFKEQ. CDR3 region: CASSQDRADYGYTF. For the CDR3, the DNA is TGTGCCAGCAGCCAAGACAGGGCGGACTATGGCTACACCTTC.

The CDR3 DNA follows: TGTGCCAGTAGTCCAATAGCGGGAAACAATGAGCAGTTCTTC. Protein sequence: CASSPIAGNNEQFF. The V and J genes are TRBV19 and TRBJ2-1; 8 positions agree with TRBD2. Germline values: CDR1 LNHDA, CDR2 SQIVND (reference sequence). The CDR3 totals 14 residues. The V gene end was trimmed by 5 bases and the J gene end by 5 bases; junction bases not matched to a gene: 5.

CDR3 region: CASSQRGVAETQYF. CDR3 coding DNA: TGTGCCAGCAGCCAACGGGGGGTAGCGGAGACCCAGTACTTC. The chain is built from TRBV3-1 (or the pseudogene TRBV3-2) and TRBJ2-5; 7 bases match TRBD2. V gave up 2 bases and J gave up 5 bases; unmatched junction bases: 5. The CDR3 contains 14 residues. Looked up from germline, CDR1 is LGHDT and CDR2 is YNNKEL (reference sequence).

The chain links TRBV28 to TRBJ2-3, with 9 bases identical to TRBD2. Unmatched junction bases numbered 5, after V lost 7 bases and J lost 0 bases. This CDR3 region has 15 residues. In germline, CDR1 is MDHEN, CDR2 SYDVKM. CDR3 bases: TGTGCCAGCACCCTAGCGGGGACTAGCACAGATACGCAGTATTTT. It translates to CASTLAGTSTDTQYF. The whole variable domain, filled in from reference TRBV28 and TRBJ2-3, reads DVKVTQSSRYLVKRTGEKVFLECVQDMDHENMFWYRQDPGLGLRLIYFSYDVKMKEKGDIPEGYSVSREKKERFSLILESASTNQTSMYLCASTLAGTSTDTQYFGPGTRLTVL.

The chain recombines TRBV18 with TRBJ1-2, with 7 nucleotides matching TRBD1. CDR1 is KGHSH and CDR2 is LQKENI in the germline V gene. This CDR3 has 14 amino acids. With V trimmed by 7 bases and J by 0 bases, 5 bases remained unmatched. This CDR3 reads CASYRDRANYGYTF. In DNA form, the CDR3 reads TGTGCCAGCTACCGAGACAGGGCTAACTATGGCTACACCTTC.

This clone came up once. J is TRBJ1-4 and V is TRBV3-1 (or the pseudogene TRBV3-2), with D tentatively TRBD1 (5 bases). V lost 1 base to trimming and J lost 5 bases, with 14 bases between them. The germline gives CDR1 LGHDT, CDR2 YNNKEL (reference sequence). The CDR3 has 16 residues. The chain's CDR3 is CASSQGSRGRNEKLFF. The CDR3 DNA sequence: TGTGCCAGCAGCCAAGGATCAAGGGGACGGAATGAAAAACTGTTTTTT.

The sample holds one count of this clone. This chain uses TRBV6-5 with TRBJ1-2; D call uncertain. Germline-derived CDR1 and CDR2 are MNHEY and SVGAGI. V was pared by 2 bases and J by 7 bases, with 8 bases between. The CDR3 runs 12 residues. The CDR3 sequence is CASSYGQVGYTF. CDR3 coding DNA: TGTGCCAGCAGTTACGGTCAGGTTGGCTACACCTTC.

As to this clone: At the DNA level, this CDR3 is encoded by other sequences in the same sample as well. This chain links TRBV2 with TRBJ2-3, with 10 bases identical to TRBD2. Per the germline V gene, CDR1 is SNHLY and CDR2 is FYNNEI. The CDR3 covers 15 residues. The ends lost 3 bases at V and 4 bases at J; junction bases unmatched: 4. The DNA for the CDR3 is TGTGCCAGCAGTGAGTTAGCGGGAGGACCAGATACGCAGTATTTT. Encoded protein: CASSELAGGPDTQYF.

This chain joins TRBV24-1 and TRBJ1-6, with D perhaps matching TRBD1 (6 bases). CDR3 length: 12 amino acids. The germline V gene encodes CDR1 KGHDR and CDR2 SFDVKD. V lost 3 bases and J 13 bases, leaving 9 bases between the germline ends. The CDR3 DNA reads as TGTGCCACCAGTGATGAACAGGGCCCCCTCCACTTT. It encodes CATSDEQGPLHF.